Below are 32 T cell receptor beta chains sequenced from a single sample in a study of Tregs in tolerant kidney transplant recipients. Sequencing used immunoSEQ multiplex PCR; TCRdb keeps in-frame clones, though not all of them. The sample has around 77,000 clones; less than 98% are singletons. This specimen was CD4+ T cells from blood, taken before the transplant. The source of these receptors is a human donor who received a combined kidney and bone marrow transplant.

CDR3 DNA sequence: TGTGCCATCAGTGAAGGGGCGGAACCCAACCGCTATGGCTACACCTTC. It specifies CAISEGAEPNRYGYTF. This chain connects TRBV10-3 to TRBJ1-2, with D maybe TRBD1 (5 bases). CDR1 and CDR2 from the germline V gene are ENHRY and SYGVKD. The CDR3 totals 16 residues. The ends were cut back, 3 bases at V and 4 bases at J, with 18 bases in the middle.

The chain uses TRBV19 and TRBJ1-5; no clear D gene. This CDR3 spans 16 amino acids. Trimming shortened V by 5 bases and J by 4 bases, and 18 bases separated the two germline ends. Germline CDR1 reads LNHDA; CDR2 reads SQIVND (reference sequence). CDR3 nucleotides: TGTGCCAGTAGTGTCCTCACTCCTATGGTGAATCAGCCCCAGCATTTT. It translates to CASSVLTPMVNQPQHF. The full variable domain, completed using reference TRBV19 and TRBJ1-5, is DGGITQSPKYLFRKEGQNVTLSCEQNLNHDAMYWYRQDPGQGLRLIYYSQIVNDFQKGDIAEGYSVSREKKESFPLTVTSAQKNPTAFYLCASSVLTPMVNQPQHFGDGTRLSIL.

The chain is built from TRBV19 and TRBJ2-3; TRBD2 matches 9 bases. The CDR3 has 14 amino acids. Germline loops: CDR1 LNHDA, CDR2 SQIVND (reference sequence). The V segment lost 6 bases and the J segment 1 base; nucleotides outside the gene matches: 2. CDR3 sequence (DNA): TGTGCCAGTAGGCGGACTAGCGGCACAGATACGCAGTATTTT. It encodes CASRRTSGTDTQYF.

J is TRBJ2-1 and V is TRBV27, with 7 bases identical to TRBD1. There are 12 residues in the CDR3. From germline, CDR1 is MNHEY and CDR2 SMNVEV (reference sequence). Losses at the gene ends were 5 bases for V and 10 bases for J; bases not matched to a gene: 5. CDR3 residues: CASSPGTVEQFF. The CDR3 region has the DNA TGTGCCAGCAGTCCAGGGACAGTGGAGCAGTTCTTC.

The chain recombines TRBV19 with TRBJ1-2, with D unresolved. V was pared by 2 bases and J by 5 bases, with 15 bases between. Per germline, CDR1 LNHDA and CDR2 SQIVND (reference sequence). CDR3 size: 15 residues. The CDR3 region is CASSILQTTGYGYTF. As DNA, the CDR3 is TGTGCCAGTAGTATATTACAGACCACGGGGTATGGCTACACCTTC.

This sequence joins TRBV18 and TRBJ2-3; weak D call: TRBD2 (6 bases). The CDR3 loop spans 12 amino acids. Trimming removed 6 bases from V and 5 bases from J, with 9 bases in between. Germline CDR1 reads KGHSH; CDR2 reads LQKENI. The CDR3 region is CASSRGGDTQYF. CDR3 sequence (DNA): TGTGCCAGCTCGCGGGGTGGAGATACGCAGTATTTT.

DNA for the CDR3: TGCGCCAGCAGCCAAGACGAACCCGGGTTCGAGCAGTACTTC. As protein: CASSQDEPGFEQYF. The chain couples TRBV4-3 to TRBJ2-7; D not certain. CDR3 length: 14 residues. CDR1 and CDR2 from the germline V gene are LGHNA and YSLEER. V was shortened by 0 bases and J by 6 bases, with 12 bases between the two germline ends.

The chain has TRBV6-6 and TRBJ2-3; D gene uncertain. V lost 4 bases to trimming and J lost 2 bases, with 10 bases between them. The CDR3 is 14 amino acids. The germline V gene encodes CDR1 MNHNY and CDR2 SVGAGI (reference sequence). CDR3 sequence reads: CASSSPLLTDTQYF. CDR3 sequence (DNA): TGTGCCAGCAGTTCCCCTCTTCTCACAGATACGCAGTATTTT.

V gene TRBV29-1 combines with J gene TRBJ1-2; possibly TRBD1 for D (6 bases). The germline V gene encodes CDR1 SQVTM and CDR2 ANQGSEA. Trimming removed 6 bases from V and 0 bases from J, with 20 bases in between. This CDR3 is built from 16 residues. CDR3 DNA sequence: TGCAGCGTAGCCAAATATTACAGGGCTTCTAACTATGGCTACACCTTC. This codes for CSVAKYYRASNYGYTF.

The chain combines TRBV7-8 with TRBJ2-7; no reliable D call. V gave up 1 base and J gave up 1 base, with 11 bases separating them. The CDR3 is 15 residues long. Germline values: CDR1 SGHVS, CDR2 FQNEAQ. DNA for the CDR3: TGTGCCAGCAGCTTAGACAGTCAAAAATCCTACGAGCAGTACTTC. This encodes CASSLDSQKSYEQYF.

The CDR3 spells CASSYSNSKNIQYF. The CDR3 coding sequence is TGTGCCAGCAGTTACTCGAACAGCAAAAACATTCAGTACTTC. V usage is TRBV6-6 and J usage is TRBJ2-4; no definite D call. V shed 0 bases and J shed 3 bases, with 6 bases lying between them. The CDR3 contains 14 residues. The germline CDR1 and CDR2 sequences are MNHNY and SVGAGI (reference sequence).

This sequence joins TRBV4-2 and TRBJ1-4, with a tentative D call TRBD1 (6 bases). The V end was cut by 5 bases, the J end by 4 bases, with 11 bases between. In germline, CDR1 is LGHNA, CDR2 YNFKEQ. The CDR3 has 14 amino acids. CDR3: CASSSDRFNEKLFF. CDR3 sequence (DNA): TGTGCCAGCAGCTCCGACAGGTTTAATGAAAAACTGTTTTTT.

The chain combines TRBV9 with TRBJ2-3; D perhaps matches TRBD2 (6 bases). The V and J ends lost 4 bases and 4 bases respectively, with 13 bases between them. Germline CDR1 and CDR2: SGDLS and YYNGEE. CDR3 length equals 14 residues. The CDR3 nucleotides read TGTGCCAGCAGCTCGCGGGGTGGGGCAGATACGCAGTATTTT. It codes for CASSSRGGADTQYF.

V gene TRBV28 combines with J gene TRBJ1-1, with TRBD1 matching 9 bases. The CDR3 is made up of 17 amino acids. The germline V gene encodes CDR1 MDHEN and CDR2 SYDVKM. V lost 3 bases to trimming and J lost 1 base; unmatched junction nucleotides: 9. The CDR3 DNA sequence: TGTGCCAGCAGTTTTTGGGGGACAGGGCCGAGGAACACTGAAGCTTTCTTT. Protein product: CASSFWGTGPRNTEAFF.

The table lists this clone with a count of one. This chain links TRBV14 with TRBJ1-5, with D hard to call. The germline V gene has CDR1 SGHDN and CDR2 FVKESK. This CDR3 has 13 amino acids. V was trimmed by 4 bases and J by 5 bases, leaving 9 bases between them. CDR3 in amino acids: CASSPGVHQPQHF. CDR3 DNA sequence: TGTGCCAGCAGCCCCGGGGTTCATCAGCCCCAGCATTTT.

The CDR3 nucleotides read TGTGCCAGCAGCCTCAGGACTAGCGGGCGACCCACAGATACGCAGTATTTT. Protein sequence: CASSLRTSGRPTDTQYF. This chain uses TRBV7-3 with TRBJ2-3, with TRBD2 matching 11 bases. The CDR3 has 17 residues. J lost 2 bases, V lost 5 bases, and 9 bases had no gene match. CDR1 is SGHTA and CDR2 is FQGTGA in the germline V gene. Combining the CDR3 with reference TRBV7-3 and TRBJ2-3 gives the whole variable domain GAGVSQTPSNKVTEKGKYVELRCDPISGHTALYWYRQSLGQGPEFLIYFQGTGAADDSGLPNDRFFAVRPEGSVSTLKIQRTERGDSAVYLCASSLRTSGRPTDTQYFGPGTRLTVL.

The chain is built from TRBV4-1 and TRBJ2-7, with unresolved D. Germline V lookup: CDR1 MGHRA, CDR2 YSYEKL. This CDR3 has 15 residues. V lost 0 bases and J 2 bases, leaving 11 bases between the germline ends. Written as DNA, the CDR3 is TGCGCCAGCAGCCAAGATAGAGGAACTACCTACGAGCAGTACTTC. Protein: CASSQDRGTTYEQYF.

The rearrangement links TRBV7-8 to TRBJ2-1; D gene uncertain. The length of the CDR3 is 15 residues. Deletions cut 5 bases from V and 4 bases from J, with 15 bases between. Germline V CDR1 and CDR2: SGHVS, FQNEAQ. CDR3 sequence reads: CASSPRELVYNEQFF. As DNA, the CDR3 is TGTGCCAGCAGCCCTAGAGAGCTAGTTTACAATGAGCAGTTCTTC. Drawing the rest from reference TRBV7-8 and TRBJ2-1, the complete variable domain is GAGVSQSPRYKVAKRGQDVALRCDPISGHVSLFWYQQALGQGPEFLTYFQNEAQLDKSGLPSDRFFAERPEGSVSTLKIQRTQQEDSAVYLCASSPRELVYNEQFFGPGTRLTVL.

The chain combines TRBV10-3 with TRBJ2-7, with 7 positions matching TRBD2. Germline V gives CDR1 ENHRY, CDR2 SYGVKD. V lost 11 bases and J lost 4; bases outside the gene matches: 14. CDR3 length: 14 residues. The CDR3: CASRGRREEYEQYF. The CDR3 bases are TGTGCCTCTCGAGGTAGACGGGAGGAGTACGAGCAGTACTTC.

The V call is TRBV5-4, the J call TRBJ2-1; D remains ambiguous. Trimming removed 6 bases from V and 10 bases from J, with 11 bases in between. This CDR3 is built from 11 residues. The germline V gene has CDR1 SGHNT and CDR2 YYREEE (reference sequence). CDR3 DNA sequence: TGTGCCAGCAAGCTAGGCCGCGAGCAGTTCTTC. Encoded protein: CASKLGREQFF.

This chain connects TRBV2 to TRBJ1-5; D remains unclear. The germline gives CDR1 SNHLY, CDR2 FYNNEI. The CDR3 has 11 residues. The germline V and J ends were trimmed by 6 bases and 5 bases, with 5 bases remaining between them. CDR3 sequence reads: CASSYDQPQHF. In DNA form, the CDR3 reads TGTGCCAGCAGCTATGATCAGCCCCAGCATTTT. The full variable domain, its missing parts supplied by reference TRBV2 and TRBJ1-5, is EPEVTQTPSHQVTQMGQEVILRCVPISNHLYFYWYRQILGQKVEFLVSFYNNEISEKSEIFDDQFSVERPDGSNFTLKIRSTKLEDSAMYFCASSYDQPQHFGDGTRLSIL.

V is TRBV5-1 and J is TRBJ2-2, with 8 bases aligning to TRBD1. This CDR3 region has 17 residues. V was clipped by 0 bases and J by 1 base; unmatched bases: 5. Germline V CDR1 and CDR2: SGHRS, YFSETQ. DNA of the CDR3: TGCGCCAGCAGCTTGGGCCGCGGGACAGGGAACACCGGGGAGCTGTTTTTT. As protein: CASSLGRGTGNTGELFF.

V and J are TRBV7-2 and TRBJ1-1; TRBD1 agrees at 8 bases. Germline lookup yields CDR1 SGHTA and CDR2 FQGNSA. J was trimmed by 1 base and V by 1 base; bases with no gene match: 2. The CDR3 is 15 amino acids. The CDR3 sequence is CASSLVGQGNTEAFF. In DNA, the CDR3 is TGTGCCAGCAGCTTAGTAGGACAGGGGAACACTGAAGCTTTCTTT.

The DNA of the CDR3 is TGTGCCTGGACGACAGAGTACAATGAGCAGTTCTTC. Its protein product is CAWTTEYNEQFF. The chain combines TRBV30 with TRBJ2-1, with a weak D call TRBD1 (5 bases). The CDR3 has 12 amino acids. Per germline, CDR1 GTSNPN and CDR2 SVGIG (reference sequence). Trimming cost V 4 bases and J 4 bases, with 8 bases left between them.

V usage is TRBV6-6 and J usage is TRBJ1-5; 8 bases are a match to TRBD1. Germline V gene sequence: CDR1 MNHNY, CDR2 SVGAGI (reference sequence). The trim removed 2 bases at V and 3 bases at J, leaving 3 bases unmatched. The CDR3 sequence is 15 residues long. The CDR3 nucleotides are TGTGCCAGCAGTTACGAGCAGGGGGCCAATCAGCCCCAGCATTTT. Amino acid sequence: CASSYEQGANQPQHF.

The CDR3 region has the DNA TGCAGCGTTGAAGGGACTAGCGGGAAATACAATGAGCAGTTCTTC. Translating it yields CSVEGTSGKYNEQFF. This chain uses TRBV29-1 with TRBJ2-1; 12 nucleotides match TRBD2. The germline V gene has CDR1 SQVTM and CDR2 ANQGSEA. This CDR3 contains 15 residues. The V segment lost 1 base and the J segment 4 bases; nucleotides outside the gene matches: 2.

This clone has a single count. The chain has TRBV4-3 and TRBJ2-7; TRBD1 agrees at 8 bases. This CDR3 is built from 15 residues. J lost 2 bases, V lost 1 base, and 4 bases had no gene match. Looked up from germline, CDR1 is LGHNA and CDR2 is YSLEER. The DNA of the CDR3 is TGCGCCAGCAGCCAAGTACAGGGGGGCACCTACGAGCAGTACTTC. Translated: CASSQVQGGTYEQYF.

The chain uses TRBV9 and TRBJ1-2, with D maybe TRBD1 (6 bases). This CDR3 is built from 14 residues. The germline CDR1 and CDR2 sequences are SGDLS and YYNGEE. V gave up 4 bases and J gave up 0 bases, with 10 bases separating them. CDR3 amino acids: CASSRGTPNYGYTF. CDR3 bases: TGTGCCAGCAGCAGGGGGACCCCTAACTATGGCTACACCTTC. The full variable domain, completed using reference TRBV9 and TRBJ1-2, is DSGVTQTPKHLITATGQRVTLRCSPRSGDLSVYWYQQSLDQGLQFLIQYYNGEERAKGNILERFSAQQFPDLHSELNLSSLELGDSALYFCASSRGTPNYGYTFGSGTRLTVV.

The chain links TRBV9 to TRBJ2-2; 10 bases map to TRBD2. The CDR3 loop spans 16 amino acids. Germline CDR1 and CDR2: SGDLS and YYNGEE. The trim removed 2 bases at V and 3 bases at J, leaving 4 bases unmatched. The CDR3 sequence: CASSVSAGGYTGELFF. CDR3 sequence (DNA): TGTGCCAGCAGCGTTTCAGCGGGGGGGTACACCGGGGAGCTGTTTTTT.

V usage is TRBV5-1 and J usage is TRBJ2-7; TRBD2 aligns across 7 bases. V dropped 1 base and J dropped 3; count of bases not matched to a gene: 7. The CDR3 runs to 15 residues. Germline V gene lookup returns CDR1 SGHRS and CDR2 YFSETQ. Here the CDR3 reads CASSLRAGAFYEQYF. CDR3 nucleotide sequence: TGCGCCAGCAGCTTGCGGGCGGGAGCTTTCTACGAGCAGTACTTC.

Comments on this clone: This sample also contains other DNA sequences that code for the same CDR3. The gene calls are TRBV19 and TRBJ1-1; 8 bases fit TRBD1. The CDR3 consists of 13 residues. From germline, CDR1 is LNHDA and CDR2 SQIVND (reference sequence). J lost 6 bases, V lost 3 bases, and 3 bases had no gene match. The CDR3 nucleotides are TGTGCCAGTAGTATTCAACAGGGGGCTGAAGCTTTCTTT. This translates into CASSIQQGAEAFF. Combining the CDR3 with reference TRBV19 and TRBJ1-1 gives the whole variable domain DGGITQSPKYLFRKEGQNVTLSCEQNLNHDAMYWYRQDPGQGLRLIYYSQIVNDFQKGDIAEGYSVSREKKESFPLTVTSAQKNPTAFYLCASSIQQGAEAFFGQGTRLTVV.

The genes are TRBV27 and TRBJ2-3; TRBD2 agrees at 9 bases. Losses at the gene ends were 4 bases for V and 3 bases for J; bases not matched to a gene: 2. The germline V gene has CDR1 MNHEY and CDR2 SMNVEV (reference sequence). CDR3 length: 14 amino acids. CDR3 residues: CASSYSGRTDTQYF. CDR3 sequence (DNA): TGTGCCAGCAGTTACAGCGGGAGGACAGATACGCAGTATTTT.